Sequencing of this T cell receptor (beta chain) was carried out in a study of shared clonotypes between healthy human individuals. TCRdb keeps only in-frame clones here, not all; method: immunoSEQ multiplex PCR. The sample holds 760,000 or so clones, 96% seen once. This clone has just one count. CD45RO-negative, CCR7-selected cells formed the naive CD8 fraction, which excluded terminally differentiated effector memory CD45RA+ cells. V was shortened by 3 bases and J by 5 bases, with 11 bases between the two germline ends. The CDR3 covers 13 residues. In germline, CDR1 is SGDLS, CDR2 YYNGEE. Sequenced: naive CD8+ T cells sorted from blood. The chain is built from TRBV9 and TRBJ2-5; D is perhaps TRBD1 (5 bases). This TCR derives from a man younger than 40 in good health. CDR3 DNA: TGTGCCAGCAGCGCCCCTTCAGGGGAGACCCAGTACTTC. Its translation: CASSAPSGETQYF.